Listed below are T cell receptor beta chains from one sample, sequenced in a study of Ad26.COV2.S vaccination and SARS-CoV-2 variants. Assay: immunoSEQ multiplex PCR; the TCRdb copy retains only in-frame clones and omits some. Here the sample spans roughly 150,000 clones, 86% being singletons. This specimen consisted of peripheral blood, obtained after recovery from COVID-19. Every receptor here comes from a human donor who had recovered from COVID-19. CDR3s include the opening cysteine and the closing phenylalanine or tryptophan. The D gene is left open where the match is weak. Not all rows give a size; the values are once, few, many and, for expanded clones, a class.

V: TRBV5-1; J: TRBJ2-5; size: -; D: -; CDR3: CASSHGILGQETQYF; DNA: TGCGCCAGCAGCCACGGAATACTAGGGCAAGAGACCCAGTACTTC
V: TRBV5-6; J: TRBJ1-2; size: -; D: TRBD1; CDR3: CASSLGQGISGYTF; DNA: TGTGCCAGCAGTTTGGGACAGGGAATAAGTGGCTACACCTTC
V: TRBV27; J: TRBJ2-2; size: once; D: -; CDR3: CASRRQKNTGELFF; DNA: TGTGCCAGCAGACGACAGAAGAACACCGGGGAGCTGTTTTTT
V: TRBV11-2; J: TRBJ1-2; size: once; D: -; CDR3: CASSRSGTNSLYGYTF; DNA: TGTGCCAGCAGCCGGTCGGGGACAAACTCCCTCTATGGCTACACCTTC
V: TRBV27; J: TRBJ2-5; size: -; D: -; CDR3: CASSLGVYQETQYF; DNA: TGTGCCAGCAGTTTGGGAGTTTACCAAGAGACCCAGTACTTC
V: TRBV7-8; J: TRBJ1-6; size: -; D: -; CDR3: CASSPQGENSPLHF; DNA: TGTGCCAGCAGCCCGCAGGGAGAGAATTCACCCCTCCACTTT
V: TRBV21-1; J: TRBJ2-2; size: -; D: -; CDR3: CASSPGGELFF; DNA: TGTGCCAGCAGTCCTGGGGGGGAGCTGTTTTTT
V: TRBV24-1; J: TRBJ2-1; size: -; D: TRBD1; CDR3: CATSGLDRVREQFF; DNA: TGTGCCACCAGTGGCCTGGACAGGGTTCGAGAGCAGTTCTTC
V: TRBV4-3; J: TRBJ1-3; size: once; D: TRBD1; CDR3: CASSQDGTGVLHF; DNA: TGCGCCAGCAGCCAAGATGGGACAGGGGTCTTACATTTT
V: TRBV6-1; J: TRBJ1-1; size: few; D: -; CDR3: CASSEITGNTEAFF; DNA: TGTGCCAGCAGTGAAATAACAGGAAACACTGAAGCTTTCTTT
V: TRBV27; J: TRBJ1-1; size: -; D: -; CDR3: CASSYGRGLGTEAFF; DNA: TGTGCCAGCAGTTATGGTCGGGGGCTGGGGACTGAAGCTTTCTTT
V: TRBV18; J: TRBJ2-3; size: -; D: -; CDR3: CASSPPRRTSTDTQYF; DNA: TGTGCCAGCTCACCACCCCGACGAACAAGCACAGATACGCAGTATTTT
V: TRBV4-1; J: TRBJ2-3; size: -; D: TRBD1; CDR3: CASLGRGQRVDTQYF; DNA: TGCGCCAGCCTGGGCCGGGGACAGAGGGTAGATACGCAGTATTTT
V: TRBV28; J: TRBJ2-5; size: -; D: TRBD2; CDR3: CASMAGGMETQYF; DNA: TGTGCCAGCATGGCGGGGGGGATGGAGACCCAGTACTTC
V: TRBV19; J: TRBJ2-3; size: -; D: TRBD2; CDR3: CASRSLPTSGITDTQYF; DNA: TGTGCCAGTAGATCCCTCCCGACTAGCGGAATCACAGATACGCAGTATTTT
V: TRBV30; J: TRBJ2-7; size: -; D: TRBD1; CDR3: CASSGTDDHEQYF; DNA: TGTGCCTCATCCGGGACAGACGATCACGAGCAGTACTTC
V: TRBV10-3; J: TRBJ1-5; size: -; D: TRBD1; CDR3: CAISEFGFGDRDQPQHF; DNA: TGTGCCATCAGTGAGTTTGGATTCGGGGACAGGGATCAGCCCCAGCATTTT
V: TRBV5-1; J: TRBJ1-2; size: -; D: -; CDR3: CASSTTGTSNYGYTF; DNA: TGCGCCAGCAGCACAACCGGGACATCCAACTATGGCTACACCTTC
V: TRBV11-2; J: TRBJ2-1; size: -; D: TRBD2; CDR3: CASSPGGNNEQFF; DNA: TGTGCCAGCAGCCCGGGGGGAAACAATGAGCAGTTCTTC
V: TRBV4-1; J: TRBJ1-2; size: -; D: -; CDR3: CASSQDGTGLVGYTF; DNA: TGCGCCAGCAGCCAAGATGGTACAGGGTTGGTTGGCTACACCTTC
V: TRBV28; J: TRBJ1-1; size: -; D: TRBD1; CDR3: CASSWDRGAEAFF; DNA: TGTGCCAGCAGTTGGGACAGGGGCGCTGAAGCTTTCTTT
V: TRBV28; J: TRBJ1-2; size: -; D: -; CDR3: CASSLSGAGNYGYTF; DNA: TGTGCCAGCAGTTTATCAGGGGCTGGTAACTATGGCTACACCTTC
V: TRBV19; J: TRBJ2-1; size: -; D: -; CDR3: CASSPAYKTVNEQFF; DNA: TGTGCCAGTAGTCCGGCGTACAAAACTGTTAATGAGCAGTTCTTC
V: TRBV6-5; J: TRBJ2-7; size: -; D: TRBD1; CDR3: CASTINRGSYEQYF; DNA: TGTGCCAGCACCATAAACAGGGGCTCCTACGAGCAGTACTTC
V: TRBV7-2; J: TRBJ1-3; size: -; D: -; CDR3: CASRRELGNTIYF; DNA: TGTGCCAGCCGCCGGGAGCTTGGAAACACCATATATTTT
V: TRBV7-2; J: TRBJ1-2; size: -; D: -; CDR3: CASSVSGAQGYTF; DNA: TGTGCCAGCAGCGTCTCGGGGGCTCAGGGCTACACCTTC
V: TRBV6-2/TRBV6-3; J: TRBJ2-3; size: -; D: -; CDR3: CASSYVQEGTDTQYF; DNA: TGTGCCAGCAGTTACGTCCAGGAGGGTACAGATACGCAGTATTTT